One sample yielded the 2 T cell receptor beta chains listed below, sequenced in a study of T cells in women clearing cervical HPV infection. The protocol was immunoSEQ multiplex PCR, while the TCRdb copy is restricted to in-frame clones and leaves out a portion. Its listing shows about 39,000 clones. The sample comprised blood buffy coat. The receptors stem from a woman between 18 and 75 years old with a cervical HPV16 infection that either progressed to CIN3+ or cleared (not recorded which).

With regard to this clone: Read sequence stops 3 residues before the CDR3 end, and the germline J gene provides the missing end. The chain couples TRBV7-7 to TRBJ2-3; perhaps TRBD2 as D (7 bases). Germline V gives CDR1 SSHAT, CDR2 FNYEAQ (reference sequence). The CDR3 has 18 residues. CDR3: CASSLVVRGAYSGETQYF. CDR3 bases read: TGTGCCAGCAGCTTAGTTGTACGGGGGGCTTACTCGGGCGAGACG.

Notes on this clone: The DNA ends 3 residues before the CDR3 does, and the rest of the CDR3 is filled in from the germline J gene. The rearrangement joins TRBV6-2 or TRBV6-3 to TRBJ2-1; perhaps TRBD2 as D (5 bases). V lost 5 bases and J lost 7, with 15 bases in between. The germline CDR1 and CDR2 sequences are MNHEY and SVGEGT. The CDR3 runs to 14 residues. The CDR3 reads CASSPPVIANEQFF. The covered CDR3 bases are TGTGCCAGCAGTCCCCCCGTGATAGCGAATGAG.